A selection of T cell receptor beta chains follows, all from one sample in a study of T cells in localized non-small cell lung cancer. Generated by immunoSEQ multiplex PCR, the TCRdb table keeps only in-frame clones and is missing some. Among about 24,000 clones listed, approximately 89% were seen once. Source: peripheral blood mononuclear cells, taken before any cancer treatment. These receptors were obtained from a woman aged 35 to 70 with stage III lung adenocarcinoma. Each CDR3 is given without its conserved first and last residue. Fields, in order: V gene, J gene, CDR3 protein.

V: TRBV19
J: TRBJ1-5
CDR3: ASSMMGDNQPQH

V: TRBV29-1
J: TRBJ2-5
CDR3: SATPLGETQY

V: TRBV7-9
J: TRBJ1-1
CDR3: ASSLKGGRTEAF

V: TRBV28
J: TRBJ1-5
CDR3: ASSLWLTGAAGNQPQH

V: TRBV10-3
J: TRBJ1-1
CDR3: AIGDGRNTEAF

V: TRBV19
J: TRBJ2-1
CDR3: ASRLAGGASSYNEQF

V: TRBV4-1
J: TRBJ1-3
CDR3: ASSQDWDSGNTIY

V: TRBV6-1
J: TRBJ2-2
CDR3: ASSEAWLNTGELF

V: TRBV18
J: TRBJ1-3
CDR3: ASSPDRGYGTIY

V: TRBV15
J: TRBJ2-6
CDR3: ATSRVRIRGQYSGANVLT

V: TRBV5-4
J: TRBJ2-3
CDR3: ASSLDPRPTDTQY

V: TRBV5-8
J: TRBJ2-3
CDR3: ASSLFRGPNTQY

V: TRBV5-4
J: TRBJ1-1
CDR3: ASSLEGARNTEAF

V: TRBV9
J: TRBJ2-3
CDR3: ASSGQGTSGDLYPQY

V: TRBV2
J: TRBJ1-4
CDR3: ASRGSRTGPKLF

V: TRBV4-1
J: TRBJ1-5
CDR3: ASSQGQGGQPQH

V: TRBV11-2
J: TRBJ2-6
CDR3: ASSLLPGANVLT

V: TRBV7-2
J: TRBJ1-5
CDR3: ASSLGGALSQPQH

V: TRBV7-9
J: TRBJ1-1
CDR3: ASTFWEGNTEAF

V: TRBV19
J: TRBJ2-5
CDR3: ASRGQPQETQY

V: TRBV6-6
J: TRBJ2-5
CDR3: ASSYSSRSETQY

V: TRBV5-6
J: TRBJ1-1
CDR3: ASSGRTNTEAF

V: TRBV4-3
J: TRBJ1-6
CDR3: ASSQDHRDHSPLH

V: TRBV19
J: TRBJ2-2
CDR3: ASMELAGLATGELF

V: TRBV7-2
J: TRBJ2-2
CDR3: ASSLGGSGQRGELF

V: TRBV27
J: TRBJ2-3
CDR3: ASSLRGGSGVGDTQY

V: TRBV5-1
J: TRBJ1-6
CDR3: ASSPERGIGSSPLH

V: TRBV14
J: TRBJ1-1
CDR3: ASSHVSTEAF

V: TRBV7-2
J: TRBJ1-1
CDR3: ASSLGKNTEAF

V: TRBV6-5
J: TRBJ2-1
CDR3: ASSDTVRIF

V: TRBV6-6
J: TRBJ2-7
CDR3: ASSLTGGPYEQY

V: TRBV15
J: TRBJ1-3
CDR3: ATSRDLGGKGPGNTIY

V: TRBV11-2
J: TRBJ1-2
CDR3: ASSPVTGFGYT

V: TRBV29-1
J: TRBJ2-2
CDR3: SVGTGRNTGELF

V: TRBV11-2
J: TRBJ1-1
CDR3: ASSSRESVLRTEAF

V: TRBV2
J: TRBJ2-5
CDR3: ASSANPGGPRETQY

V: TRBV5-4
J: TRBJ1-2
CDR3: ASSLNQGVVGYT

V: TRBV7-5
J: TRBJ2-2
CDR3: ARSLRSGGLNTGELF

V: TRBV19
J: TRBJ2-1
CDR3: ASSISAGGSYNEQF

V: TRBV30
J: TRBJ2-7
CDR3: AWGGNSYEQY

V: TRBV5-1
J: TRBJ2-7
CDR3: ASSLVGGAYEQY

V: TRBV19
J: TRBJ2-2
CDR3: ASSIGGGPPGELF

V: TRBV27
J: TRBJ2-7
CDR3: ASRGQGYEQY

V: TRBV6-1
J: TRBJ2-3
CDR3: ASSESGTGRDTQY

V: TRBV19
J: TRBJ1-4
CDR3: ASSIQGSSNEKLF

V: TRBV6-5
J: TRBJ2-6
CDR3: ASSYYPPPGANVLT

V: TRBV7-9
J: TRBJ1-1
CDR3: ASSFLQGGTEAF

V: TRBV29-1
J: TRBJ2-7
CDR3: SVEDWTSNEQY

V: TRBV13
J: TRBJ2-4
CDR3: ASSFPGAKNIQY

V: TRBV27
J: TRBJ2-7
CDR3: ASSRSPFYEQY

V: TRBV14
J: TRBJ2-1
CDR3: ASSQDLAGLYNEQF

V: TRBV14
J: TRBJ2-5
CDR3: ASSQGGTAYQETQY

V: TRBV19
J: TRBJ1-1
CDR3: ASSIETGGEAF

V: TRBV4-1
J: TRBJ2-2
CDR3: ASSRGLAGDAGELF

V: TRBV7-2
J: TRBJ1-1
CDR3: ASSRHPRGRNTEAF